This is a list of T cell receptor beta chains from one sample in a study of Ad26.COV2.S vaccination and SARS-CoV-2 variants. Some clones are missing from TCRdb's copy, which holds only in-frame ones; the method was immunoSEQ multiplex PCR. The sample carries around 340,000 clones, about 89% recorded once. Sequencing used peripheral blood, obtained in a trial of Ad26.COV2.S vaccine versus placebo. The source is a person between 18 and 60 years old who received the Ad26.COV2.S COVID-19 vaccine or a placebo. Each CDR3 is given with its conserved first and last residue. Fields, in order: clone size, D gene, V gene, J gene, CDR3 protein, CDR3 DNA. A D gene is named only where the DNA matches it firmly. Some rows mark clone size as missing; the rest say once, few, many or name a class of expanded clone.

.	TRBD2	TRBV29-1	TRBJ2-7	CSVTGTSGREQYF	TGCAGCGTCACCGGGACTAGCGGGAGGGAGCAGTACTTC
.	TRBD1	TRBV19	TRBJ2-7	CASRQPGTGAYEQYF	TGTGCCAGTAGACAACCCGGGACAGGGGCCTACGAGCAGTACTTC
.	.	TRBV7-2	TRBJ1-4	CASVRSTNEKLFF	TGTGCCAGCGTCAGATCAACTAATGAAAAACTGTTTTTT
.	TRBD1	TRBV7-2	TRBJ1-2	CASSLVYRGRGYTF	TGTGCCAGCAGCTTAGTTTACAGGGGGCGAGGCTACACCTTC
.	.	TRBV13	TRBJ2-1	CASSSRGHEQFF	TGTGCCAGCAGCTCCAGGGGCCATGAGCAGTTCTTC
.	.	TRBV7-9	TRBJ2-7	CASSRDLGRDEQYF	TGTGCCAGCAGCCGGGATCTGGGACGGGACGAGCAGTACTTC
.	.	TRBV5-1	TRBJ2-7	CASSDTYEQYF	TGCGCCAGCAGCGATACCTACGAGCAGTACTTC
.	TRBD1	TRBV3-1/TRBV3-2	TRBJ1-3	CASSQVTGQGATIYF	TGTGCCAGCAGCCAAGTAACGGGACAGGGGGCCACCATATATTTT
.	.	TRBV5-6	TRBJ2-5	CASSLRYRDETQYF	TGTGCCAGCAGCTTACGGTATAGGGACGAGACCCAGTACTTC
.	.	TRBV11-2	TRBJ2-1	CASSRIRGGWYNEQFF	TGTGCCAGCAGCCGTATAAGAGGAGGGTGGTACAATGAGCAGTTCTTC
.	.	TRBV7-2	TRBJ2-2	CASSLKGGGGAYTGELFF	TGTGCCAGCAGCTTAAAGGGAGGAGGGGGCGCTTACACCGGGGAGCTGTTTTTT
once	.	TRBV5-6	TRBJ2-5	CASSVGGTQYF	TGTGCCAGCAGCGTGGGGGGGACCCAGTACTTC
.	.	TRBV7-9	TRBJ2-7	CASSPISGRASTVYEQYF	TGTGCCAGCAGCCCCATAAGTGGACGAGCTTCCACAGTCTACGAGCAGTACTTC
.	TRBD1	TRBV9	TRBJ2-7	CASSGGRDRSSYEQYF	TGTGCCAGCAGCGGGGGCCGGGACAGGAGCTCCTACGAGCAGTACTTC
few	.	TRBV27	TRBJ1-2	CASSFAGAGLNYGYTF	TGTGCCAGCAGTTTTGCGGGTGCGGGATTGAACTATGGCTACACCTTC
.	.	TRBV6-2/TRBV6-3	TRBJ1-5	CASSYSFGGGSDYSNQPQHF	TGTGCCAGCAGTTACTCATTTGGGGGAGGGAGTGACTATAGCAATCAGCCCCAGCATTTT
.	.	TRBV6-2/TRBV6-3	TRBJ2-7	CASSSRQSYEQYF	TGTGCCAGCAGTTCTCGACAATCCTACGAGCAGTACTTC
.	TRBD1	TRBV5-1	TRBJ2-1	CASSSRTGELNEQFF	TGCGCCAGCAGCTCACGGACAGGGGAGCTCAATGAGCAGTTCTTC
.	.	TRBV7-3	TRBJ2-3	CASDFAGSDTQYF	TGTGCCAGCGACTTCGCAGGGTCAGATACGCAGTATTTT
.	.	TRBV7-2	TRBJ2-2	CASSPQQGNTGELFF	TGTGCCAGCAGCCCCCAACAGGGGAACACCGGGGAGCTGTTTTTT
once	.	TRBV27	TRBJ2-7	CASSFSGVGGGWEQYF	TGTGCCAGCAGTTTTTCGGGGGTAGGAGGAGGTTGGGAGCAGTACTTC
.	.	TRBV29-1	TRBJ1-2	CSVESPYFFHF	TGCAGCGTTGAATCCCCTTACTTTTTTCACTTC
.	.	TRBV21-1	TRBJ2-4	CASTVLAKNIQYF	TGTGCCAGCACAGTTCTAGCCAAAAACATTCAGTACTTC
.	.	TRBV6-5	TRBJ2-1	CASTHHQSSYNEQFF	TGTGCCAGCACCCACCATCAAAGCTCCTACAATGAGCAGTTCTTC
.	.	TRBV19	TRBJ2-7	CASSSSDTSYEQYF	TGTGCCAGTAGTTCTTCGGACACCTCCTACGAGCAGTACTTC
.	.	TRBV5-5	TRBJ2-7	CASSLDSSSYEQYF	TGTGCCAGCAGCTTGGACAGCAGCTCCTACGAGCAGTACTTC
.	TRBD2	TRBV15	TRBJ2-7	CATSRVGTSGRGEQYF	TGTGCCACCAGCAGAGTGGGGACTAGCGGGAGGGGCGAGCAGTACTTC
.	TRBD1	TRBV18	TRBJ1-2	CASSSGQGYGYTF	TGTGCCAGCTCATCGGGACAGGGTTATGGCTACACCTTC
.	.	TRBV14	TRBJ2-7	CASSQDSPETGNSWQYF	TGTGCCAGCAGCCAAGATTCTCCCGAGACAGGCAACTCCTGGCAGTACTTC
.	.	TRBV10-1	TRBJ2-7	CASSEDRPSHEQYF	TGCGCCAGCAGTGAGGACAGGCCGTCTCACGAGCAGTACTTC
.	.	TRBV4-3	TRBJ1-1	CASSRQGMNTEAFF	TGCGCCAGCAGCCGTCAGGGAATGAACACTGAAGCTTTCTTT
.	.	TRBV10-3	TRBJ2-7	CAISESSRAFGQYF	TGTGCCATCAGTGAGTCGAGCAGGGCTTTTGGGCAGTACTTC
.	TRBD1	TRBV29-1	TRBJ1-2	CSVQGSYGYTF	TGCAGCGTACAGGGGTCCTATGGCTACACCTTC
.	.	TRBV28	TRBJ2-3	CASSPDYTDTQYF	TGTGCCAGCAGCCCGGATTACACAGATACGCAGTATTTT
.	TRBD1	TRBV19	TRBJ1-5	CASSTSDRGLGQPQHF	TGTGCCAGTAGTACGTCGGACAGGGGGCTAGGTCAGCCCCAGCATTTT
.	.	TRBV19	TRBJ2-3	CASSATGESADTQYF	TGTGCCAGTAGTGCAACGGGAGAGTCCGCAGATACGCAGTATTTT